The clone carrying this TCR beta chain was seen at least ten times. Genomic DNA provided the template from which TCR beta VDJ and CDR3 profiles were obtained. TCRdb reprocessed the reads via MiXCR and lists one record per CDR3 protein. The sample lists 200,000 to 250,000 distinct CDR3 sequences, roughly 35% occurring once. The CDR3 contains 16 residues. CDR1 SGHAT and CDR2 FQDESV come from the germline V gene (reference sequence). Between the trimmed V and J ends, which lost 4 bases and 0 bases, there was a span of 15 bases. This sample is part of a study of CD8+CD57+ T cells in acquired aplastic anemia.

Sequenced material: sorted CD4+, CD8+, or CD8+CD57+ T cells (not recorded which) from PBMCs. This chain connects TRBV11-1 to TRBJ1-1; perhaps TRBD1 as D (5 bases). The receptor comes from a human donor in good health, serving as a control. The CDR3 bases are TGTGCCAGCAGCTCACCACGGCAGGGTTTGAACACTGAAGCTTTCTTT. Translated, it gives CASSSPRQGLNTEAFF.